These 28 T cell receptor beta chains were sequenced from one sample in a study of blood T cell repertoires in COVID-19. Data came from immunoSEQ multiplex PCR; TCRdb stores just in-frame clones and leaves some out. The table records under 75,000 clones, 90% of them present only once. Sequencing input: peripheral blood. The receptor set was obtained from a man in his fifties or sixties with active COVID-19.

The rearrangement links TRBV5-6 to TRBJ2-3, with TRBD2 identical over 10 bases. This CDR3 comprises 16 residues. Trimming at V came to 2 bases and at J to 1 base, leaving 4 bases not matched to a gene. Germline loops: CDR1 SGHDT, CDR2 YYEEEE. CDR3 sequence (DNA): TGTGCCAGCAGCTTACTAGCGGGGATGGGCACAGATACGCAGTATTTT. This sequence encodes CASSLLAGMGTDTQYF.

The chain carries TRBV7-2 and TRBJ2-7; D is possibly TRBD2 (6 bases). The ends were cut back, 0 bases at V and 2 bases at J, with 8 bases in the middle. Germline V gene sequence: CDR1 SGHTA, CDR2 FQGNSA. The CDR3 contains 14 residues. DNA for the CDR3: TGTGCCAGCAGCTTAGCCCGGGAGACCTACGAGCAGTACTTC. It translates to CASSLARETYEQYF.

This chain connects TRBV7-9 to TRBJ2-1; 10 bases map to TRBD2. From germline, CDR1 is SEHNR and CDR2 FQNEAQ (reference sequence). The CDR3 extends over 16 amino acids. The J segment lost 8 bases and the V segment lost 2 bases, leaving 9 bases of the junction unmatched. CDR3 DNA: TGTGCCAGCAGCTTATGGACTAGCGGACTCGTCGATGAGCAGTTCTTC. Its protein is CASSLWTSGLVDEQFF.

The chain is built from TRBV11-2 and TRBJ2-1, with 13 positions matching TRBD2. The length of the CDR3 is 18 residues. Trimming cost V 5 bases and J 4 bases; bases outside gene matches: 11. Looked up from germline, CDR1 is SGHAT and CDR2 is FQNNGV. The CDR3 protein is CASSPWIRLAGGYNEQFF. The CDR3 DNA reads TGTGCCAGCAGCCCATGGATCCGACTAGCGGGAGGTTACAATGAGCAGTTCTTC.

This chain's CDR3 is CASNIQGANSPLHF. CDR3 in DNA: TGTGCCAGCAATATACAGGGGGCTAATTCACCCCTCCACTTT. The J gene is TRBJ1-6, the V gene TRBV3-1 (or the pseudogene TRBV3-2), with 9 bases matching TRBD1. In germline, CDR1 is LGHDT, CDR2 YNNKEL (reference sequence). J was trimmed by 6 bases and V by 7 bases; bases with no gene match: 4. The CDR3 is 14 residues long.

This chain uses TRBV10-3 with TRBJ2-3, with D uncertain. The germline V gene encodes CDR1 ENHRY and CDR2 SYGVKD. The V gene lost 0 bases and the J gene lost 7 bases, with 8 bases spanning the gap. This CDR3 has 13 residues. For the CDR3, the DNA is TGTGCCATCAGTGAGTCGGCACAGAATACGCAGTATTTT. Translation gives CAISESAQNTQYF.

The chain has TRBV7-9 and TRBJ1-3; D not resolved. The CDR3 totals 12 residues. The V end was cut by 3 bases, the J end by 7 bases, with 7 bases between. Germline CDR1 is SEHNR and CDR2 is FQNEAQ (reference sequence). The CDR3 loop reads CASSFTVNTIYF. The CDR3 region has the DNA TGTGCCAGCAGCTTTACAGTTAACACCATATATTTT.

The gene calls are TRBV5-1 and TRBJ2-2; D may be TRBD1 (6 bases). V lost 3 bases to trimming and J lost 1 base, with 10 bases between them. The CDR3 extends over 15 amino acids. Germline assignment: CDR1 SGHRS and CDR2 YFSETQ. The CDR3 DNA reads as TGCGCCAGCAGCTCCCAGACAGGGAACACCGGGGAGCTGTTTTTT. Translation: CASSSQTGNTGELFF.

This rearrangement joins TRBV11-2 to TRBJ2-5, with TRBD2 identical over 8 bases. CDR3 length equals 14 residues. The germline V gene encodes CDR1 SGHAT and CDR2 FQNNGV. V was clipped by 2 bases and J by 9 bases; unmatched bases: 8. CDR3 sequence: CASSLPSSGGAQYF. CDR3 in DNA: TGTGCCAGCAGCTTACCTAGCTCCGGGGGGGCCCAGTACTTC.

The rearrangement links TRBV18 to TRBJ2-1; a weak D match, TRBD2 (5 bases). CDR1 and CDR2 from the germline V gene are KGHSH and LQKENI. V lost 0 bases and J lost 14, with 14 bases in between. The CDR3 length is 13 residues. CDR3 sequence: CASSPPSGSEEFF. For the CDR3, the DNA is TGTGCCAGCTCACCACCGTCGGGTTCGGAGGAGTTCTTC.

This clone appeared a few times. The chain is built from TRBV28 and TRBJ1-1; D is uncertain. Germline V CDR1 and CDR2: MDHEN, SYDVKM. Trimming shortened V by 3 bases and J by 1 base, and 9 bases separated the two germline ends. This CDR3 contains 14 residues. CDR3 coding DNA: TGTGCCAGCAGTTTTCCGACATCGAACACTGAAGCTTTCTTT. It codes for CASSFPTSNTEAFF.

The rearrangement links TRBV5-4 to TRBJ1-6, with D uncertain. From germline, CDR1 is SGHNT and CDR2 YYREEE (reference sequence). Between the trimmed V and J ends, which lost 0 bases and 5 bases, there was a span of 9 bases. The CDR3 is 15 amino acids. This chain's CDR3 is CASSLDSGDNSPLHF. In DNA, the CDR3 is TGTGCCAGCAGCTTGGATTCCGGGGATAATTCACCCCTCCACTTT.

This CDR3 reads CASRTDPNEKLFF. For the CDR3, the DNA is TGTGCCAGCAGAACAGATCCGAATGAAAAACTGTTTTTT. This sequence joins TRBV2 and TRBJ1-4, with D hard to call. The V end was cut by 6 bases, the J end by 5 bases, with 10 bases between. This CDR3 has 13 amino acids. In germline, CDR1 is SNHLY, CDR2 FYNNEI.

This CDR3 reads CASSSDYTDTQYF. The CDR3 region has the DNA TGTGCCAGCAGTTCTGACTACACAGATACGCAGTATTTT. This chain uses TRBV27 with TRBJ2-3, with D maybe TRBD2 (5 bases). Germline V gene lookup returns CDR1 MNHEY and CDR2 SMNVEV (reference sequence). CDR3 length equals 13 residues. The V gene lost 4 bases and the J gene lost 2 bases, with 7 bases spanning the gap.

V and J are TRBV28 and TRBJ1-1; 10 nucleotides line up with TRBD1. This CDR3 has 16 residues. Germline CDR1 reads MDHEN; CDR2 reads SYDVKM. The V and J ends lost 0 bases and 4 bases, in that order; junction bases with no gene match: 5. Here the CDR3 DNA reads TGTGCCAGCAGTTTATGGGGGACAGGGGTTTCCACTGAAGCTTTCTTT. Its protein product is CASSLWGTGVSTEAFF.

This clone appeared once. This sequence joins TRBV20-1 and TRBJ1-5; D ambiguous. This CDR3 contains 15 residues. V was shortened by 3 bases and J by 3 bases, with 15 bases between the two germline ends. Germline CDR1 DFQATT, CDR2 SNEGSKA (reference sequence). The CDR3 region is CSASSGSGSNQPQHF. CDR3 coding DNA: TGCAGTGCTAGTTCGGGGTCGGGGTCCAATCAGCCCCAGCATTTT.

The J gene is TRBJ1-5, the V gene TRBV28, with TRBD1 matching 7 bases. Germline loops: CDR1 MDHEN, CDR2 SYDVKM. The CDR3 runs to 16 residues. V gave up 6 bases and J gave up 1 base; unmatched junction bases: 9. The CDR3 loop is CASSGTGQESNQPQHF. The CDR3 DNA sequence: TGTGCCAGCAGCGGAACTGGACAGGAAAGCAATCAGCCCCAGCATTTT.

This chain joins TRBV9 and TRBJ1-2, with 7 bases lining up with TRBD1. CDR1 is SGDLS, CDR2 YYNGEE, per germline. The ends lost 5 bases at V and 3 bases at J; junction bases unmatched: 7. The CDR3 consists of 14 residues. The CDR3 DNA reads as TGTGCCAGCAGGGGGGACAGAGGTGACTATGGCTACACCTTC. This sequence encodes CASRGDRGDYGYTF.

The chain uses TRBV24-1 and TRBJ1-2; D not resolved. The CDR3 contains 12 residues. CDR1 and CDR2 from the germline V gene are KGHDR and SFDVKD. Trimming shortened V by 0 bases and J by 7 bases, and 5 bases separated the two germline ends. The CDR3 protein is CATSDLQAGYTF. DNA for the CDR3: TGTGCCACCAGTGATTTGCAAGCTGGCTACACCTTC.

This rearrangement joins TRBV27 to TRBJ2-7; TRBD1 aligns across 8 bases. The CDR3 is 12 amino acids. In germline, CDR1 is MNHEY, CDR2 SMNVEV (reference sequence). Trimming cost V 4 bases and J 5 bases; bases outside gene matches: 1. This CDR3 reads CASSYRGDEQYF. CDR3 bases: TGTGCCAGCAGTTACAGGGGGGACGAGCAGTACTTC.

The chain uses TRBV5-4 and TRBJ2-2, with TRBD2 identical over 10 bases. V dropped 4 bases and J dropped 7; count of bases not matched to a gene: 10. The CDR3 runs to 16 residues. Germline V gene data show CDR1 as SGHNT and CDR2 as YYREEE (reference sequence). The CDR3 sequence is CASSPLILAGSGELFF. The CDR3 DNA reads as TGTGCCAGCAGCCCCCTTATACTAGCGGGGAGCGGGGAGCTGTTTTTT.

The V gene is TRBV3-1 (or the pseudogene TRBV3-2), the J gene TRBJ1-5; tentative D call: TRBD1 (5 bases). V was cut by 4 bases and J by 5 bases, with 15 bases left in between. The CDR3 length is 15 residues. CDR1 and CDR2 (germline): LGHDT, YNNKEL (reference sequence). Here the CDR3 reads CASSPSGRVHQPQHF. As DNA, the CDR3 is TGTGCCAGCAGCCCGTCGGGCAGGGTACATCAGCCCCAGCATTTT.

The chain has TRBV10-2 and TRBJ1-1; TRBD1 matches at 8 bases. CDR3 length equals 17 residues. The junction had 14 bases not matched to a gene; V was cut back by 8 bases and J by 0 bases. Germline CDR1 and CDR2: WSHSY and SAAADI. The CDR3 region has the DNA TGCGCCAGCCAACCCTATACAGGGGGAAGTATGAACACTGAAGCTTTCTTT. Amino acid sequence: CASQPYTGGSMNTEAFF.

This chain joins TRBV6-5 and TRBJ1-5; 7 nucleotides match TRBD1. The CDR3 extends over 15 amino acids. V was clipped by 6 bases and J by 0 bases; unmatched bases: 5. The V gene's germline CDR1 is MNHEY and CDR2 SVGAGI. The DNA for the CDR3 is TGTGCCAGCAGGTTACAGGGGTATAGCAATCAGCCCCAGCATTTT. It encodes CASRLQGYSNQPQHF.

The chain is built from TRBV10-3 and TRBJ1-1; 7 bases are a match to TRBD1. CDR3 length: 14 amino acids. The V gene's germline CDR1 is ENHRY and CDR2 SYGVKD. V lost 10 bases, J lost 0 bases, and 8 bases stayed unmatched. The CDR3 loop is CASLQGEMNTEAFF. Here the CDR3 DNA reads TGTGCCAGTTTGCAGGGGGAGATGAACACTGAAGCTTTCTTT.

This rearrangement joins TRBV6-2 or TRBV6-3 to TRBJ2-3; 7 positions match TRBD2. The CDR3 length is 15 residues. V was clipped by 2 bases and J by 4 bases; unmatched bases: 6. Per germline, CDR1 MNHEY and CDR2 SVGEGT. The CDR3 sequence is CASSYGGSPPDTQYF. CDR3 sequence (DNA): TGTGCCAGCAGTTACGGCGGGAGTCCCCCAGATACGCAGTATTTT.

CDR3 sequence (DNA): TGTGCCAGCAGCCAAGAGTGGGGGTCTAGCGGGAACAATGAGCAGTTCTTC. Translation gives CASSQEWGSSGNNEQFF. The chain has TRBV14 and TRBJ2-1; 9 positions match TRBD2. Looked up from germline, CDR1 is SGHDN and CDR2 is FVKESK. The CDR3 contains 17 residues. The V gene end was trimmed by 0 bases and the J gene end by 5 bases; junction bases not matched to a gene: 8.

The V and J genes are TRBV27 and TRBJ2-7; 12 bases fit TRBD1. Germline CDR1 and CDR2: MNHEY and SMNVEV (reference sequence). After removal of 6 bases from V and 5 bases from J, the junction contained 2 bases not matched to a gene. This CDR3 comprises 13 residues. CDR3 loop: CASRGTGGDEQYF. The CDR3 DNA reads as TGTGCCAGCAGGGGGACAGGGGGCGACGAGCAGTACTTC.